These T cell receptor beta chains were read from a single sample in a study of OX40 agonist ivuxolimab in advanced cancers. Sequencing used immunoSEQ multiplex PCR; TCRdb keeps in-frame clones, though not all of them. The sample lists about 91,000 clones; around 90% were seen once. This material consisted of CD4+ or CD8+ T cells sorted from blood, taken in a trial of the OX40 agonist ivuxolimab. The receptor source for this set is an adult with an advanced solid tumor such as melanoma, head and neck, liver or kidney cancer. Both conserved end residues are part of each CDR3. Fields, in order: V gene, D gene, J gene, CDR3 DNA, CDR3 protein. A D gene is named only where the DNA matches it firmly.

TRBV19	-	TRBJ2-5	TGTGCCAGTAGTATGACGGGGCTAGGAGAGACCCAGTACTTC	CASSMTGLGETQYF
TRBV28	TRBD1	TRBJ1-2	TGTGCCAGCAGAGCAGCCGGGACAGGGGGAGCGGGCTACACCTTC	CASRAAGTGGAGYTF
TRBV5-1	-	TRBJ1-2	TGCGCCAGCAGACCCGACAGGAGGGATGGCTACACCTTC	CASRPDRRDGYTF
TRBV6-1	-	TRBJ2-7	TGTGCCAGCAGCCCGGGCGGGACAGCTACCTACGAGCAGTACTTC	CASSPGGTATYEQYF
TRBV25-1	-	TRBJ2-7	TGTGCCAGCAGTGATGCCAGGGGTTTCGACGAGCAGTACTTC	CASSDARGFDEQYF
TRBV25-1	-	TRBJ1-2	TGTGCCAGCAGTGGCCTCGGGACGACATCTAACTATGGCTACACCTTC	CASSGLGTTSNYGYTF
TRBV6-5	-	TRBJ1-2	TGTGCCAGCAGTTACACTAGTGGATACGGCTACACCTTC	CASSYTSGYGYTF
TRBV4-1	-	TRBJ2-1	TGCGCCAGCAGCCACGAGCGCAATGAGCAGTTCTTC	CASSHERNEQFF
TRBV5-5	-	TRBJ2-2	TGTGCCAGCAGAGGTGGGGGGGCGGAGACCGGGGAGCTGTTTTTT	CASRGGGAETGELFF
TRBV4-2	TRBD1	TRBJ2-7	TGTGCCAGCAGCCAAGACCGGACAGGAGGCTACGAGCAGTACTTC	CASSQDRTGGYEQYF
TRBV6-1	TRBD1	TRBJ1-5	TGTGCCAGCAGTCGCGGGACAGACAATCAGCCCCAGCATTTT	CASSRGTDNQPQHF